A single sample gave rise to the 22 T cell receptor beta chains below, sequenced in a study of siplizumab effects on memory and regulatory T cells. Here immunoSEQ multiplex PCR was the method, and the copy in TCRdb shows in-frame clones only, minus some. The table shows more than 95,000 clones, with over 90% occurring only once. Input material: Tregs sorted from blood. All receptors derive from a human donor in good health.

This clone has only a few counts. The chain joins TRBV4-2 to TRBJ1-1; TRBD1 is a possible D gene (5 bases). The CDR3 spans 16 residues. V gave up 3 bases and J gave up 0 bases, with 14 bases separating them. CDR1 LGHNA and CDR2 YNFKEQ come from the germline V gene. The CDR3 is CASSQGQGSMNTEAFF. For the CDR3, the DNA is TGTGCCAGCAGCCAGGGCCAGGGATCAATGAACACTGAAGCTTTCTTT.

The CDR3 DNA follows: TGTGCCAGCAGTGAAAATCTACGCGCCGGGGAGCTGTTTTTT. Protein product: CASSENLRAGELFF. V gene TRBV6-1 combines with J gene TRBJ2-2, with unresolved D. Germline CDR1 and CDR2: MNHNS and SASEGT. The CDR3 is made up of 14 amino acids. V dropped 2 bases and J dropped 6 bases, with 10 bases sitting between them.

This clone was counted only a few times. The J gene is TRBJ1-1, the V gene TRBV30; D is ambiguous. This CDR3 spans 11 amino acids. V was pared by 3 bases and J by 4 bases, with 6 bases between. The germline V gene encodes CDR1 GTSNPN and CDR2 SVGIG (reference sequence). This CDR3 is CAWRVATEAFF. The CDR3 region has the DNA TGTGCCTGGAGAGTAGCCACTGAAGCTTTCTTT.

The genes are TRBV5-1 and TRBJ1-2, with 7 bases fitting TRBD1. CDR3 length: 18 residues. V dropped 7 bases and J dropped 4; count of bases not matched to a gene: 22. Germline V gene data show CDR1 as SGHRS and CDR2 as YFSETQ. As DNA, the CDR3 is TGCGCCAGCCGTCAGCGTTGGTTAACAGGGGCTTTATTCTATGGCTACACCTTC. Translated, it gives CASRQRWLTGALFYGYTF.

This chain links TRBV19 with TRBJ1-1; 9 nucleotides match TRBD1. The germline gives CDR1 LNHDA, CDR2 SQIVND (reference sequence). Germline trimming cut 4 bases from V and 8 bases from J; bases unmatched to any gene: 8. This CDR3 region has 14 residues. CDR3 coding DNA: TGTGCCAGTAGTACACAGGGGGCATGGACCGAAGCTTTCTTT. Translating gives CASSTQGAWTEAFF.

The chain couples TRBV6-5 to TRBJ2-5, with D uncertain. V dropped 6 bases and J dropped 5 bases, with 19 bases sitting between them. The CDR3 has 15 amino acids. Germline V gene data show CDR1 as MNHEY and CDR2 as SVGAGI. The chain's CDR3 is CASRNGWTTGETQYF. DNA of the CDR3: TGTGCCAGCAGGAACGGGTGGACCACCGGGGAGACCCAGTACTTC.

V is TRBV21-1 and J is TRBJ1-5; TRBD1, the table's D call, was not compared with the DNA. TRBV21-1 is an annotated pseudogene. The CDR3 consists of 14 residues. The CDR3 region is CASPNRGRVQPQHF. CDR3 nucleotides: TGTGCCAGCCCCAACAGGGGGCGAGTTCAGCCCCAGCATTTT.

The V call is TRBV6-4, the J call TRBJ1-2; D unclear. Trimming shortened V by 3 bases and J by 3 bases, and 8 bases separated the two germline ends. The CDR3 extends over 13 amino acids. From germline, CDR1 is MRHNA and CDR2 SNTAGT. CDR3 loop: CASSDTEYYGYTF. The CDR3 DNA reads TGTGCCAGCAGTGATACGGAATACTATGGCTACACCTTC.

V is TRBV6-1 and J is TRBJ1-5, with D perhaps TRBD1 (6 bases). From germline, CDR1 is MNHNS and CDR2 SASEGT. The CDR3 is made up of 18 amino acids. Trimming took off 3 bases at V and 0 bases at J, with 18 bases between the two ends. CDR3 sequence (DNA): TGTGCCAGCAGTGAGTCAGGCAGGGGATGGTCTAGCAATCAGCCCCAGCATTTT. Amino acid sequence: CASSESGRGWSSNQPQHF.

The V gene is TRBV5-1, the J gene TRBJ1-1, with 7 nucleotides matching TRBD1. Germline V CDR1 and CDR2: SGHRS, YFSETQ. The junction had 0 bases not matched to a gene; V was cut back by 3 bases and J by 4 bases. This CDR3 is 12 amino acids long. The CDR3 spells CASSSGGTEAFF. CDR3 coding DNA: TGCGCCAGCAGCTCAGGGGGCACTGAAGCTTTCTTT. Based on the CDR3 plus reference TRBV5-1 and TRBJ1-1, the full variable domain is KAGVTQTPRYLIKTRGQQVTLSCSPISGHRSVSWYQQTPGQGLQFLFEYFSETQRNKGNFPGRFSGRQFSNSRSEMNVSTLELGDSALYLCASSSGGTEAFFGQGTRLTVV.

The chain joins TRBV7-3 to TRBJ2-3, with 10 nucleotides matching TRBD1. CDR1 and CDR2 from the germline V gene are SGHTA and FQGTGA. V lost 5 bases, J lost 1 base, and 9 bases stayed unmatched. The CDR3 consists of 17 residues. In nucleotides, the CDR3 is TGTGCCAGCAGCCCTGGGACAGGGGTCCTGGGCACAGATACGCAGTATTTT. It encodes CASSPGTGVLGTDTQYF.

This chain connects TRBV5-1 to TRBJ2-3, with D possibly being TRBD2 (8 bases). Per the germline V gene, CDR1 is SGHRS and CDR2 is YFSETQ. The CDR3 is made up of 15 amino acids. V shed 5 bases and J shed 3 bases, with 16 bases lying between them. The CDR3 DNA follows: TGCGCCAGCAGGGGTTTAGCGGGACAGACAGATACGCAGTATTTT. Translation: CASRGLAGQTDTQYF.

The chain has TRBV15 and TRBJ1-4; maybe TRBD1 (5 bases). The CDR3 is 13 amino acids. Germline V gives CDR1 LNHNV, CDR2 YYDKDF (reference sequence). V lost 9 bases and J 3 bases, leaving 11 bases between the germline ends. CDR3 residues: CATRMGANEKLFF. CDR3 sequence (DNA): TGTGCCACAAGGATGGGGGCTAATGAAAAACTGTTTTTT.

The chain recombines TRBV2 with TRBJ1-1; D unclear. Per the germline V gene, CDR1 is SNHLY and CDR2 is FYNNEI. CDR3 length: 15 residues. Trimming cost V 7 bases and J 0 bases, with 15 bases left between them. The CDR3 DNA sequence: TGTGCCAGCATTAGTAGGGCGCGGCTGAACACTGAAGCTTTCTTT. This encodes CASISRARLNTEAFF.

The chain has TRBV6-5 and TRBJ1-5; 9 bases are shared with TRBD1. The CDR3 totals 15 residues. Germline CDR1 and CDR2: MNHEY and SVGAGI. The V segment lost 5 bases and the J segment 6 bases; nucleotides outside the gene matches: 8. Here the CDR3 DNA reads TGTGCCAGCAGTCCCGGGACAGGGTTCGGTCAGCCCCAGCATTTT. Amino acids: CASSPGTGFGQPQHF.

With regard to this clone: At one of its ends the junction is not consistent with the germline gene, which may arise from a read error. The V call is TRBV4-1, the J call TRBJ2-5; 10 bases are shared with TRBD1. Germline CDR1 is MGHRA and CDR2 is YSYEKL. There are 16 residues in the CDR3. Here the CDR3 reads CASSRSGQGQQGTQYF. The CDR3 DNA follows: TGCGCCAGCAGCCGGTCGGGACAGGGGCAACAAGGGACCCAGTACTTC.

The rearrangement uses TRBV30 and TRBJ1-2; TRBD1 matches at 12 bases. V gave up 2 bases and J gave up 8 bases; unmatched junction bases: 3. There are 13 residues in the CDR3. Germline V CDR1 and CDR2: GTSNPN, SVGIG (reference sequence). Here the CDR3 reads CAWSHGTGGGYTF. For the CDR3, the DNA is TGTGCCTGGAGTCACGGGACAGGGGGCGGCTACACCTTC. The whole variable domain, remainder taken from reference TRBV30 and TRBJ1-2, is SQTIHQWPATLVQPVGSPLSLECTVEGTSNPNLYWYRQAAGRGLQLLFYSVGIGQISSEVPQNLSASRPQDRQFILSSKKLLLSDSGFYLCAWSHGTGGGYTFGSGTRLTVV.

The CDR3 here is CASILLDEQFF. The CDR3 DNA reads TGTGCCAGCATTCTCCTGGATGAGCAGTTCTTC. The chain has TRBV6-1 and TRBJ2-1; D is unclear. Looked up from germline, CDR1 is MNHNS and CDR2 is SASEGT. V was pared by 7 bases and J by 8 bases, with 9 bases between. The CDR3 contains 11 residues.

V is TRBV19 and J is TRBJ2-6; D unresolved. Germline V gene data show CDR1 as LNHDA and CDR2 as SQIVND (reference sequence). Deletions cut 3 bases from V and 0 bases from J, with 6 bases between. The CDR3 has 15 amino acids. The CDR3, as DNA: TGTGCCAGTAGTATGCTGAGCTCTGGGGCCAACGTCCTGACTTTC. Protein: CASSMLSSGANVLTF.

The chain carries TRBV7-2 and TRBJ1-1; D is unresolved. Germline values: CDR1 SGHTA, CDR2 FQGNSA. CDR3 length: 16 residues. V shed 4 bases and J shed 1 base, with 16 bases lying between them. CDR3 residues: CASSSQRRRANTEAFF. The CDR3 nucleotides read TGTGCCAGCAGCTCCCAACGCAGGAGGGCGAACACTGAAGCTTTCTTT.

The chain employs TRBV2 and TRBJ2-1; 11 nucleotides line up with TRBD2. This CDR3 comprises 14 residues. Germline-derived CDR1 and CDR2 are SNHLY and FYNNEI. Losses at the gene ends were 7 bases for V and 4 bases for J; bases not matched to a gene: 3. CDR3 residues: CASNRLAGYNEQFF. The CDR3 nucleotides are TGTGCCAGCAATCGACTAGCGGGATACAATGAGCAGTTCTTC.

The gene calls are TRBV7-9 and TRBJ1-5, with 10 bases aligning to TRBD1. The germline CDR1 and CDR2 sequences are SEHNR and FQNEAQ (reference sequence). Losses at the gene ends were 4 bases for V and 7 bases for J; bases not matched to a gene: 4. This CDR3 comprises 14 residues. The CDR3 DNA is TGTGCCAGCAGCTCCTCGGACAGGGGGCAGCCCCAGCATTTT. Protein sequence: CASSSSDRGQPQHF.